One sample yielded the 8 T cell receptor beta chains listed below, sequenced in a study of cytomegalovirus exposure and HLA in healthy donors. Sequenced by immunoSEQ multiplex PCR; TCRdb stores in-frame clones only, minus some. In the table there are 200,000 to 250,000 clones, approximately 80% of which are singletons. Sequenced material: PBMCs. Every receptor here comes from a woman aged 25 to 39 in good health and CMV-seropositive.

The chain couples TRBV29-1 to TRBJ2-1, with TRBD1 identical over 8 bases. The CDR3 is made up of 16 amino acids. Germline-derived CDR1 and CDR2 are SQVTM and ANQGSEA. After removal of 3 bases from V and 3 bases from J, the junction contained 10 bases not matched to a gene. CDR3 DNA sequence: TGCAGCGTTGAGGGCAGGGGGCCCCATTACTACAATGAGCAGTTCTTC. Protein: CSVEGRGPHYYNEQFF.

This rearrangement joins TRBV6-6 to TRBJ2-7; D is uncertain. The V gene lost 6 bases and the J gene lost 1 base, with 16 bases spanning the gap. CDR3 size: 15 residues. Germline values: CDR1 MNHNY, CDR2 SVGAGI (reference sequence). CDR3: CASSRDGALSYEQYF. As DNA, the CDR3 is TGTGCCAGCAGCCGAGACGGAGCATTATCCTACGAGCAGTACTTC.

The rearrangement joins TRBV4-1 to TRBJ1-5; unclear D gene. This CDR3 contains 14 residues. The ends were cut back, 5 bases at V and 1 base at J, with 9 bases in the middle. From germline, CDR1 is MGHRA and CDR2 YSYEKL. Here the CDR3 DNA reads TGCGCCAGCAGCGCCCCTTGGAGCAATCAGCCCCAGCATTTT. Encoded protein: CASSAPWSNQPQHF.

In its sample, this clone was seen once. J is TRBJ1-4 and V is TRBV15; D might be TRBD1 (5 bases). Germline V gene sequence: CDR1 LNHNV, CDR2 YYDKDF (reference sequence). V lost 0 bases and J 8 bases, leaving 7 bases between the germline ends. The CDR3 is 13 residues long. CDR3 sequence reads: CATSRDEGEKLFF. CDR3 in DNA: TGTGCCACCAGCAGAGATGAGGGGGAAAAACTGTTTTTT.

V is TRBV2 and J is TRBJ2-2, with 7 nucleotides matching TRBD2. CDR1 SNHLY and CDR2 FYNNEI come from the germline V gene. The J segment lost 6 bases and the V segment lost 4 bases, leaving 5 bases of the junction unmatched. CDR3 length: 14 amino acids. Written as DNA, the CDR3 is TGTGCCAGCAGTGCTAGCGGCAGGGCCGGGGAGCTGTTTTTT. This codes for CASSASGRAGELFF.

The rearrangement links TRBV11-3 to TRBJ2-3; D is unresolved. The germline V gene encodes CDR1 SGHNT and CDR2 YENEEA. The CDR3 is made up of 14 amino acids. Trimming removed 4 bases at V and 4 bases at J, with 12 bases between. The CDR3 region has the DNA TGTGCCAGCAGCTCCATCATTGGCGCAGATACGCAGTATTTT. Its translation: CASSSIIGADTQYF.

This chain uses TRBV29-1 with TRBJ2-1; D possibly corresponds to TRBD1 (6 bases). Per the germline V gene, CDR1 is SQVTM and CDR2 is ANQGSEA. The V gene lost 6 bases and the J gene lost 8 bases, with 20 bases spanning the gap. This CDR3 comprises 14 residues. CDR3 in DNA: TGCAGCGTCACGGGGACAATAAAAGGTGATGAGCAGTTCTTC. The encoded protein is CSVTGTIKGDEQFF.

The rearrangement uses TRBV4-1 and TRBJ1-2, with 7 bases fitting TRBD1. CDR1 and CDR2 (germline): MGHRA, YSYEKL. CDR3 length equals 14 residues. Trimming removed 6 bases from V and 3 bases from J; junction bases left unmatched: 7. CDR3 sequence: CASRETGIDYGYTF. In DNA, the CDR3 is TGCGCCAGCAGGGAGACAGGGATCGACTATGGCTACACCTTC.